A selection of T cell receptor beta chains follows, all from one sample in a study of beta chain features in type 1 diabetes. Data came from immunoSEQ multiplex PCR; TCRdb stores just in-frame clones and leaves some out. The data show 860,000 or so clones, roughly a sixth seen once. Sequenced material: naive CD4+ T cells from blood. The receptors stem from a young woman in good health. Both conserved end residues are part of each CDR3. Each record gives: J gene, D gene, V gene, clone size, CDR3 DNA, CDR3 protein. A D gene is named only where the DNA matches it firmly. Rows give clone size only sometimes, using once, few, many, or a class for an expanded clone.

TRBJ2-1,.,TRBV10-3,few,TGTGCCATCAGTGCCGACTACCCATACAATGAGCAGTTCTTC,CAISADYPYNEQFF
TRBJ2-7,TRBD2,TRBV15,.,TGTGCCACCAGCAGACCCACCGGGACTAGCGCATCCTACGAGCAGTACTTC,CATSRPTGTSASYEQYF
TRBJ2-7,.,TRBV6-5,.,TGTGCCAGCAGTTACTCCTTAGGCAGGGGAACCTACGAGCAGTACTTC,CASSYSLGRGTYEQYF
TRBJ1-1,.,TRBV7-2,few,TGTGCCAGCAGCTCCCCTGCGCACCGTGACACTGAAGCTTTCTTT,CASSSPAHRDTEAFF
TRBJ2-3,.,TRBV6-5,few,TGTGCCAGCAGTTACTGGGGTACCAGCACAGATACGCAGTATTTT,CASSYWGTSTDTQYF
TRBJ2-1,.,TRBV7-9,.,TGTGCCAGCAGCCCGCATAACCATGAGCAGTTCTTC,CASSPHNHEQFF
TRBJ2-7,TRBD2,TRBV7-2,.,TGTGCCAGCCAAACGTCACCGGGACTAGGATACGAGCAGTACTTC,CASQTSPGLGYEQYF
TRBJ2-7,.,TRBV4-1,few,TGCGCCAGCAGCCAAGAAGGGGGAAGGTGGTACGAGCAGTACTTC,CASSQEGGRWYEQYF
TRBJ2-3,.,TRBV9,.,TGTGCCAGCAGCCCCCGGGACCCTGATGAAGATACGCAGTATTTT,CASSPRDPDEDTQYF
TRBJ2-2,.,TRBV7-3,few,TGTGCCAGCAGCTCGAACACCGGGGAGCTGTTTTTT,CASSSNTGELFF
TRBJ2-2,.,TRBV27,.,TGTGCCAGCAGAATCCGGGACAACAAGGGCGGGGAGCTGTTTTTT,CASRIRDNKGGELFF
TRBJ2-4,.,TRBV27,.,TGTGCCAGCAGGAAACAGGGAGCCAAAAACATTCAGTACTTC,CASRKQGAKNIQYF
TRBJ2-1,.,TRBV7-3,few,TGTGCCAGCAGCTTAAAAATCACGGCTACAAACAATGAGCAGTTCTTC,CASSLKITATNNEQFF
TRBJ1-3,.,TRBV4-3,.,TGCGCCAGCAGCCACGACAGTCCTGGAAACACCATATATTTT,CASSHDSPGNTIYF
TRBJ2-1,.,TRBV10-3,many,TGTGCCATCAGTCAGTACAATGAGCAGTTCTTC,CAISQYNEQFF
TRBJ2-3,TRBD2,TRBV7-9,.,TGTGCCAGCAGTCGACTAGCGGGAAGTATAGGAGATACGCAGTATTTT,CASSRLAGSIGDTQYF
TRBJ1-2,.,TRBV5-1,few,TGCGCCAGCACGACCGGCCCGGGGAACTATGGCTACACCTTC,CASTTGPGNYGYTF
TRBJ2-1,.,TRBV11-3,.,TGTGCCAGCAGCTTAGGTCTAGCTTCCTACAATGAGCAGTTCTTC,CASSLGLASYNEQFF
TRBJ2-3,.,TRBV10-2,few,TGCGCCAGACCGGGAAGGTCGTCTAGCACAGATACGCAGTATTTT,CARPGRSSSTDTQYF
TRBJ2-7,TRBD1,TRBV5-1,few,TGCGCCAGCAGCACTAGTCCTTCGACAGGGGACGACGAGCAGTACTTC,CASSTSPSTGDDEQYF
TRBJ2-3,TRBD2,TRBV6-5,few,TGTGCCAGCACTCTTAGCGGGTCAAGCACAGATACGCAGTATTTT,CASTLSGSSTDTQYF
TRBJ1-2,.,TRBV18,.,TGTGCCAGCTCACCCGTGGAGGGTGGCTACACCTTC,CASSPVEGGYTF
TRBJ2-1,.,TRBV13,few,TGTGCCAGCAGCTCGTACCCAGGGGGGAATGAGCAGTTCTTC,CASSSYPGGNEQFF
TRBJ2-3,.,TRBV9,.,TGTGCCAGCAGCCCCCGCGGCGGGAGCACAGATACGCAGTATTTT,CASSPRGGSTDTQYF
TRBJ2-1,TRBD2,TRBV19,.,TGTGCCAGTAGTATCTTTGGGACTAGATACAATGAGCAGTTCTTC,CASSIFGTRYNEQFF
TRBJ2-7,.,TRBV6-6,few,TGTGCCAGCAGATATGAGCGTCAGTCCTACGAGCAGTACTTC,CASRYERQSYEQYF
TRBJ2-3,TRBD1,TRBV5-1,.,TGCGCCAGCAGCTTGTTGGACAGGGCAGATACGCAGTATTTT,CASSLLDRADTQYF
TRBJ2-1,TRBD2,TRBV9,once,TGTGCCAGCACTCGAGCGGGAGGGTCGACCTACAGTGAGCAGTTCTTC,CASTRAGGSTYSEQFF
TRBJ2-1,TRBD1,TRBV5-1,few,TGCGCCAGCAGCCCTCCAGAGACAGGGTACAATGAGCAGTTCTTC,CASSPPETGYNEQFF
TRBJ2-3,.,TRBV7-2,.,TGTGCCAGCAGCTTACGTGGCGGTCCGATCCCAGGGGCGCAGTATTTT,CASSLRGGPIPGAQYF
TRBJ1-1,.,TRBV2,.,TGTGCCAGTGAGGAATGGGGGCAGGGCAACACTGAAGCTTTCTTT,CASEEWGQGNTEAFF
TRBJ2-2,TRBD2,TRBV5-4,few,TGTGCCAGCAGCCGGATAGCGGGAGGAATCACCGGGGAGCTGTTTTTT,CASSRIAGGITGELFF
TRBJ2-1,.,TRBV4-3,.,TGCGCCAGCAGCCAAGCGGGGCAGCCTAACAATGAGCAGTTCTTC,CASSQAGQPNNEQFF
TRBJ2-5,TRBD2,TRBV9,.,TGTGCCAGCAGCGTAGGGGCCCTAGCGGGAAAAAGAGAGACCCAGTACTTC,CASSVGALAGKRETQYF
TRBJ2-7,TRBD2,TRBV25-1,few,TGTGCCAGCAGTGAATCCGAGTGGCGGGGGTCCTACGAGCAGTACTTC,CASSESEWRGSYEQYF
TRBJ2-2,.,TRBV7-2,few,TGTGCCAGCAGCCCCCGGGGGCAGGTTAACACCGGGGAGCTGTTTTTT,CASSPRGQVNTGELFF
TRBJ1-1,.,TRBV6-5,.,TGTGCCAGCAGTTATAACACCGTCGACACTGAAGCTTTCTTT,CASSYNTVDTEAFF
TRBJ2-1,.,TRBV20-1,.,TGCAGTGCTAGAGGAACTACTGAGCAGTTCTTC,CSARGTTEQFF
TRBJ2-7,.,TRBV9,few,TGTGCCAGCAGCATAGGACCTAGCTCCTACGAGCAGTACTTC,CASSIGPSSYEQYF
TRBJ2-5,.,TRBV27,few,TGTGCCAGCAGTTTATTGGGGTCATTTCAAGAGACCCAGTACTTC,CASSLLGSFQETQYF
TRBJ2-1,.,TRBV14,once,TGTGCCAGCAGCCACTCGGTCAATGAGCAGTTCTTC,CASSHSVNEQFF
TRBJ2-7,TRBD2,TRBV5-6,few,TGTGCCAGCAGCACCCCAGCGGGAACTACCTTCGAGCAGTACTTC,CASSTPAGTTFEQYF
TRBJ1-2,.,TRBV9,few,TGTGCCAGCAGCGTTACGAGCTATGGCTACACCTTC,CASSVTSYGYTF
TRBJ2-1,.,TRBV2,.,TGTGCCAGCAGATTACAGGGTCGACTAGGCAATGAGCAGTTCTTC,CASRLQGRLGNEQFF
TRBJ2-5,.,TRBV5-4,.,TGTGCCAGCAGCCCGGCTAATCAAGAGACCCAGTACTTC,CASSPANQETQYF
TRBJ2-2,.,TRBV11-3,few,TGTGCCAGCAGCCCGGAGGGACCGAATACCGGGGAGCTGTTTTTT,CASSPEGPNTGELFF
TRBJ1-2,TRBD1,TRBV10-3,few,TGTGCCATCAGTGAGGGGACAGGGGGCGCATATGGCTACACCTTC,CAISEGTGGAYGYTF
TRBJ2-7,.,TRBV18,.,TGTGCCAGCTCACCACCAACAGGTTGGGCCTACGAGCAGTACTTC,CASSPPTGWAYEQYF
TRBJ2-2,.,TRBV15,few,TGTGCCACCAGCAGAGACAGGGGGGCTGGCGGGGAGCTGTTTTTT,CATSRDRGAGGELFF
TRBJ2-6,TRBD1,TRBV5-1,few,TGCGCCAGCAGCCCGGGACAGGGGGTAGGGGCCAACGTCCTGACTTTC,CASSPGQGVGANVLTF
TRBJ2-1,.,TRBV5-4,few,TGTGCCAGCAGCCTACGGTACGCAGAGCAGTTCTTC,CASSLRYAEQFF
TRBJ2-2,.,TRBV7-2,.,TGTGCCAGCAGCTTAGCGAATGGGGCCGGGGAGCTGTTTTTT,CASSLANGAGELFF
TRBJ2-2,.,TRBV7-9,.,TGTGCCAGCAGCTTCCCGAGCACCGGGGAGCTGTTTTTT,CASSFPSTGELFF
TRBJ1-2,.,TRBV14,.,TGTGCCAGCAGCCAGGTCCGGCGGCCTTCTAACTACACCTTC,CASSQVRRPSNYTF
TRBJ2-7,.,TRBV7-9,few,TGTGCCAGCAGCTCTAATTACGCCACCTACGAGCAGTACTTC,CASSSNYATYEQYF